The 29 T cell receptor beta chains in this list originate from one sample, sequenced in a study of siplizumab effects on memory and regulatory T cells. Sequenced by immunoSEQ multiplex PCR; TCRdb stores in-frame clones only, minus some. There are about 50,000 clones in the sample; roughly 87% occur only once, and under 0.35% lies in the top ten. Sequenced material: naive CD8+ T cells sorted from blood. The receptor source for this set is a human donor in good health.

In DNA, the CDR3 is TGTGCCAGCAGCTTAGCGCTCCTCGAGCAGTACTTC. This translates into CASSLALLEQYF. The chain links TRBV7-9 to TRBJ2-7; unclear D gene. CDR3 length equals 12 residues. V was cut by 0 bases and J by 6 bases, with 6 bases left in between. CDR1 is SEHNR, CDR2 FQNEAQ, per germline (reference sequence).

The rearrangement uses TRBV5-1 and TRBJ2-7, with D tentatively TRBD1 (6 bases). The CDR3 runs to 16 residues. V lost 0 bases to trimming and J lost 2 bases, with 15 bases between them. CDR1 SGHRS and CDR2 YFSETQ come from the germline V gene. The CDR3 loop is CASSLEPDSGPYEQYF. DNA for the CDR3: TGCGCCAGCAGCTTGGAGCCGGACAGCGGCCCCTACGAGCAGTACTTC. The whole variable domain, filled in from reference TRBV5-1 and TRBJ2-7, reads KAGVTQTPRYLIKTRGQQVTLSCSPISGHRSVSWYQQTPGQGLQFLFEYFSETQRNKGNFPGRFSGRQFSNSRSEMNVSTLELGDSALYLCASSLEPDSGPYEQYFGPGTRLTVT.

This clone appeared once. The genes are TRBV29-1 and TRBJ2-7; the D is unclear. This CDR3 comprises 13 residues. V was shortened by 4 bases and J by 0 bases, with 10 bases between the two germline ends. Germline V gene sequence: CDR1 SQVTM, CDR2 ANQGSEA. The CDR3 reads CSVVSRHSYEQYF. The DNA of the CDR3 is TGCAGCGTTGTAAGCCGTCACTCCTACGAGCAGTACTTC.

The chain joins TRBV27 to TRBJ2-5; a possible D gene is TRBD2 (5 bases). Germline V gene lookup returns CDR1 MNHEY and CDR2 SMNVEV (reference sequence). Trimming pared 1 base from V and 1 base from J, leaving 7 bases between. The CDR3 has 14 amino acids. This chain's CDR3 is CASSLLGSQETQYF. CDR3 DNA: TGTGCCAGCAGTTTATTGGGGAGCCAAGAGACCCAGTACTTC.

The genes are TRBV15 and TRBJ1-5, with a weak D call TRBD1 (6 bases). The CDR3 runs to 15 residues. V was cut by 3 bases and J by 2 bases, with 11 bases left in between. Germline CDR1 reads LNHNV; CDR2 reads YYDKDF (reference sequence). The CDR3 sequence: CATSRDSGGNQPQHF. The DNA for the CDR3 is TGTGCCACCAGCAGGGACAGTGGGGGCAATCAGCCCCAGCATTTT. Variable domain in full (rest from reference TRBV15 and TRBJ1-5): DAMVIQNPRYQVTQFGKPVTLSCSQTLNHNVMYWYQQKSSQAPKLLFHYYDKDFNNEADTPDNFQSRRPNTSFCFLDIRSPGLGDTAMYLCATSRDSGGNQPQHFGDGTRLSIL.

This sequence joins TRBV19 and TRBJ2-7, with D maybe TRBD1 (6 bases). The length of the CDR3 is 15 residues. The germline gives CDR1 LNHDA, CDR2 SQIVND (reference sequence). Trimming shortened V by 3 bases and J by 4 bases, and 16 bases separated the two germline ends. The chain's CDR3 is CASSILPGHKYEQYF. The CDR3 DNA sequence: TGTGCCAGTAGTATCCTTCCGGGACACAAATACGAGCAGTACTTC.

This clone was counted only a few times. The chain has TRBV7-9 and TRBJ1-2, with 9 bases lining up with TRBD1. V trimming: 7 bases; J trimming: 5 bases; junction bases outside the gene matches: 8. CDR1 and CDR2 from the germline V gene are SEHNR and FQNEAQ (reference sequence). The length of the CDR3 is 14 residues. CDR3: CASISGQGGYGYTF. CDR3 nucleotides: TGTGCCAGCATTTCGGGACAGGGAGGATATGGCTACACCTTC.

This rearrangement joins TRBV7-8 to TRBJ2-3; 7 nucleotides align to TRBD1. Germline assignment: CDR1 SGHVS and CDR2 FQNEAQ. There are 13 residues in the CDR3. Trimming cost V 5 bases and J 4 bases; bases outside gene matches: 3. CDR3 sequence reads: CASSRGGADTQYF. CDR3 in DNA: TGTGCCAGCAGCCGAGGGGGCGCAGATACGCAGTATTTT.

This chain joins TRBV6-1 and TRBJ1-2, with TRBD1 matching over 9 bases. J gave up 5 bases and V 2 bases, and 6 bases lay outside the gene matches. The V gene's germline CDR1 is MNHNS and CDR2 SASEGT. The CDR3 runs to 15 residues. The CDR3 DNA is TGTGCCAGCAGTGAAATACAGGGGGCGCGGTATGGCTACACCTTC. Translation: CASSEIQGARYGYTF.

This chain connects TRBV6-1 to TRBJ2-2, with 8 bases matching TRBD2. V lost 1 base, J lost 5 bases, and 6 bases stayed unmatched. The CDR3 totals 16 residues. Germline lookup yields CDR1 MNHNS and CDR2 SASEGT. The CDR3 DNA follows: TGTGCCAGCAGTGAAGGCCCAGCGGGGGTTACCGGGGAGCTGTTTTTT. This codes for CASSEGPAGVTGELFF.

The gene calls are TRBV6-5 and TRBJ1-2; tentative D call: TRBD1 (5 bases). The CDR3 sequence is 15 residues long. Trimming removed 0 bases from V and 6 bases from J, with 14 bases in between. CDR1 MNHEY and CDR2 SVGAGI come from the germline V gene. CDR3 sequence reads: CASSYSIAGLDGYTF. The CDR3 DNA is TGTGCCAGCAGTTACTCGATCGCGGGACTCGATGGCTACACCTTC.

This sequence joins TRBV9 and TRBJ2-1; 8 positions agree with TRBD2. Trimming at V came to 3 bases and at J to 0 bases, leaving 2 bases not matched to a gene. The CDR3 contains 15 residues. Germline V lookup: CDR1 SGDLS, CDR2 YYNGEE. The CDR3 bases are TGTGCCAGCAGCGCCGGGACTAGCTCCTACAATGAGCAGTTCTTC. Its translation: CASSAGTSSYNEQFF.

The V gene is TRBV7-9, the J gene TRBJ2-1; 7 bases line up with TRBD2. The CDR3 consists of 16 residues. With 5 bases clipped from V and 4 bases from J, the junction kept 11 bases outside the gene matches. Germline-derived CDR1 and CDR2 are SEHNR and FQNEAQ (reference sequence). The CDR3 DNA is TGTGCCAGCAGCCCCGTGGTGGGGGGGATTTACAATGAGCAGTTCTTC. It codes for CASSPVVGGIYNEQFF.

The V and J genes are TRBV15 and TRBJ2-7; a possible D gene is TRBD2 (6 bases). The ends were cut back, 2 bases at V and 6 bases at J, with 14 bases in the middle. Germline CDR1 LNHNV, CDR2 YYDKDF (reference sequence). CDR3 length equals 14 residues. The CDR3 nucleotides read TGTGCCACCAGCAGATTGGGACTCCCGGGCGAGCAGTACTTC. Protein product: CATSRLGLPGEQYF.

The V gene is TRBV10-3, the J gene TRBJ1-1; D uncertain. Per germline, CDR1 ENHRY and CDR2 SYGVKD. V lost 0 bases and J lost 2, with 16 bases in between. The length of the CDR3 is 17 residues. Here the CDR3 reads CAISESKVERGNTEAFF. In DNA form, the CDR3 reads TGTGCCATCAGTGAGTCGAAGGTCGAACGGGGAAACACTGAAGCTTTCTTT.

The V call is TRBV4-1, the J call TRBJ2-3, with TRBD2 identical over 7 bases. Germline V lookup: CDR1 MGHRA, CDR2 YSYEKL. The CDR3 is made up of 16 amino acids. V lost 4 bases and J lost 0; bases outside the gene matches: 7. The CDR3 is CASSLGASGSTDTQYF. CDR3 sequence (DNA): TGCGCCAGCAGCCTGGGTGCTAGCGGAAGCACAGATACGCAGTATTTT.

The CDR3 nucleotides are TGTGCTAGTGGTTTGGTACTGGGGGGTGGTCAGCCCCAGCATTTT. Its protein product is CASGLVLGGGQPQHF. This chain joins TRBV12-5 and TRBJ1-5; maybe TRBD1 (5 bases). The CDR3 is made up of 15 amino acids. Germline values: CDR1 LGHNT, CDR2 FRNRAP. The germline V and J ends were trimmed by 0 bases and 6 bases, with 12 bases remaining between them. Full variable domain (rest looked up from reference TRBV12-5 and TRBJ1-5): DARVTQTPRHKVTEMGQEVTMRCQPILGHNTVFWYRQTMMQGLELLAYFRNRAPLDDSGMPKDRFSAEMPDATLATLKIQPSEPRDSAVYFCASGLVLGGGQPQHFGDGTRLSIL.

The chain joins TRBV7-9 to TRBJ1-5; no clear D gene. Germline V gives CDR1 SEHNR, CDR2 FQNEAQ (reference sequence). The length of the CDR3 is 15 residues. Trimming shortened V by 0 bases and J by 6 bases, and 12 bases separated the two germline ends. The CDR3 region is CASSLAAGGSQPQHF. The CDR3 DNA follows: TGTGCCAGCAGCTTAGCGGCAGGAGGCAGTCAGCCCCAGCATTTT.

The chain uses TRBV6-6 and TRBJ1-6; D is ambiguous. Trimming took 4 bases from V and 10 from J, leaving 11 bases between them. CDR1 and CDR2 (germline): MNHNY, SVGAGI (reference sequence). CDR3 size: 13 residues. The CDR3 coding sequence is TGTGCCAGCAGTTCCGGGAGCCCCTCACCCCTCCACTTT. Translating it yields CASSSGSPSPLHF.

For this clone: Other nucleotide sequences in the sample specify the same CDR3. This chain joins TRBV4-1 and TRBJ1-2, with D perhaps matching TRBD1 (6 bases). From germline, CDR1 is MGHRA and CDR2 YSYEKL. The germline V and J ends were trimmed by 4 bases and 7 bases, with 16 bases remaining between them. This CDR3 has 14 residues. This CDR3 is CASSPRQAPSGYTF. CDR3 in DNA: TGCGCCAGCAGCCCGAGACAGGCTCCTAGTGGCTACACCTTC.

The chain joins TRBV6-5 to TRBJ2-5; D perhaps matches TRBD2 (6 bases). The CDR3 runs to 13 residues. With 5 bases removed from V and 4 bases from J, the gap between germline ends came to 11 bases. Germline V CDR1 and CDR2: MNHEY, SVGAGI. The CDR3 DNA is TGTGCCAGCAGTACCCCGCGGGGAGAGACCCAGTACTTC. It codes for CASSTPRGETQYF.

A few counts support this clone. J is TRBJ1-1 and V is TRBV7-9; the match to TRBD1 covers 7 bases. With 5 bases clipped from V and 6 bases from J, the junction kept 3 bases outside the gene matches. Germline CDR1 reads SEHNR; CDR2 reads FQNEAQ (reference sequence). This CDR3 is built from 12 residues. The CDR3 is CASSQTGPEAFF. DNA of the CDR3: TGTGCCAGCAGCCAGACAGGGCCTGAAGCTTTCTTT.

The chain carries TRBV19 and TRBJ2-7; D not certain. V lost 10 bases and J 2 bases, leaving 15 bases between the germline ends. The CDR3 spans 13 residues. The germline V gene has CDR1 LNHDA and CDR2 SQIVND (reference sequence). The chain's CDR3 is CATAQMETYEQYF. In DNA, the CDR3 is TGTGCCACAGCTCAGATGGAAACCTACGAGCAGTACTTC.

This clone was observed a few times. This chain uses TRBV5-6 with TRBJ1-2; D ambiguous. CDR1 is SGHDT, CDR2 YYEEEE, per germline. The CDR3 loop spans 14 amino acids. V lost 4 bases to trimming and J lost 4 bases, with 14 bases between them. The CDR3 loop is CASSRGRMSYGYTF. CDR3 in DNA: TGTGCCAGCAGCAGAGGACGTATGTCCTATGGCTACACCTTC. The full variable domain, rest sourced from reference TRBV5-6 and TRBJ1-2, is DAGVTQSPTHLIKTRGQQVTLRCSPKSGHDTVSWYQQALGQGPQFIFQYYEEEERQRGNFPDRFSGHQFPNYSSELNVNALLLGDSALYLCASSRGRMSYGYTFGSGTRLTVV.

The V and J genes are TRBV16 and TRBJ2-1; D might be TRBD2 (6 bases). Germline CDR1 and CDR2: KGHSY and FQNENV. This CDR3 has 14 residues. Trimming took 3 bases from V and 6 from J, leaving 12 bases between them. The CDR3 here is CASSQAGIVNEQFF. For the CDR3, the DNA is TGTGCCAGCAGCCAGGCGGGGATTGTCAATGAGCAGTTCTTC.

The chain links TRBV6-6 to TRBJ2-1; 8 bases align to TRBD2. Unmatched junction bases numbered 7, after V lost 5 bases and J lost 10 bases. The germline V gene has CDR1 MNHNY and CDR2 SVGAGI (reference sequence). The CDR3 extends over 13 amino acids. The CDR3 reads CASSHPPGGEQFF. CDR3 nucleotide sequence: TGTGCCAGCAGTCACCCCCCGGGGGGGGAGCAGTTCTTC.

The chain couples TRBV30 to TRBJ2-1; D remains unclear. V was cut by 2 bases and J by 7 bases, with 9 bases left in between. This CDR3 spans 12 amino acids. In germline, CDR1 is GTSNPN, CDR2 SVGIG (reference sequence). The CDR3 bases are TGTGCCTGGAGTATAGTGGGGAATGAGCAGTTCTTC. It yields the protein CAWSIVGNEQFF.

This clone occurred a few times. This rearrangement joins TRBV7-9 to TRBJ1-2, with 9 nucleotides matching TRBD1. V was clipped by 1 base and J by 6 bases; unmatched bases: 12. The CDR3 totals 17 residues. Per germline, CDR1 SEHNR and CDR2 FQNEAQ (reference sequence). The CDR3 bases are TGTGCCAGCAGCTTAGGCAATCCGGGACAGGGTAGGGATGGCTACACCTTC. It encodes CASSLGNPGQGRDGYTF.

This chain uses TRBV27 with TRBJ1-2; weak D call: TRBD1 (5 bases). CDR1 and CDR2 (germline): MNHEY, SMNVEV (reference sequence). Deletions cut 0 bases from V and 8 bases from J, with 13 bases between. The CDR3 length is 14 residues. The CDR3 bases are TGTGCCAGCAGTTTATCGGGGCAGACCCTCGGCTACACCTTC. Amino acid sequence: CASSLSGQTLGYTF.